This is a list of T cell receptor beta chains from one sample in a study of blood T cells in healthy people across ages. Using its own MiXCR run on the 5' RACE reads, TCRdb lists one record per CDR3 protein. Of some 1.6 million distinct CDR3 sequences in the sample, around 36% are singletons; the top ten hold roughly 10%. The sample comprised blood. The receptors were sampled from a woman between 25 and 40 years old in good health. Each CDR3 is given with its conserved first and last residue. A D gene is named only where the DNA matches it firmly. Only some rows state a clone size, as once, few, many or a class for expanded clones.

size: NA
V: TRBV20-1
J: TRBJ2-3
D: NA
DNA: TGCAGTGCTAGTCTCGGGAGTGGCACAGATACGCAGTATTTT
CDR3: CSASLGSGTDTQYF

size: NA
V: TRBV29-1
J: TRBJ2-7
D: TRBD1
DNA: TGCAGCGCAAGGGACGACAGGGGGGTTCCCTACGAGCAGTACTTC
CDR3: CSARDDRGVPYEQYF

size: NA
V: TRBV14
J: TRBJ2-3
D: NA
DNA: TGTGCCAGCAGCCAAGTCGGAGCGGGTGCAGATACGCAGTATTTT
CDR3: CASSQVGAGADTQYF

size: many
V: TRBV12-3/TRBV12-4
J: TRBJ2-1
D: TRBD2
DNA: TGTGCCAGCAGTTCTAGCGGGTTCTACAATGAGCAGTTCTTC
CDR3: CASSSSGFYNEQFF

size: few
V: TRBV5-1
J: TRBJ1-5
D: NA
DNA: TGCGCCAGCAGCTTGGCAGGCCTGGCGGATCAGCCCCAGCATTTT
CDR3: CASSLAGLADQPQHF

size: NA
V: TRBV20-1
J: TRBJ2-3
D: TRBD2
DNA: TGCAGTGCTGCACTAGCGGGGGGAGGGGATACGCAGTATTTT
CDR3: CSAALAGGGDTQYF

size: few
V: TRBV5-1
J: TRBJ1-1
D: TRBD1
DNA: TGCGCCAGCAACGGAGACAGGGGGCTAGCTTTCTTT
CDR3: CASNGDRGLAFF

size: NA
V: TRBV6-2/TRBV6-3
J: TRBJ1-6
D: NA
DNA: TGTGCCAGTCAATCCCGACTCCAAGAGGCACCCCTCCACTTT
CDR3: CASQSRLQEAPLHF

size: once
V: TRBV15
J: TRBJ1-2
D: NA
DNA: TGTGCCACCAAGAGAGGGAGCGACTATGGCTACACCTTC
CDR3: CATKRGSDYGYTF

size: NA
V: TRBV19
J: TRBJ1-5
D: NA
DNA: TGTGCCAGTAGCCCCTCAGGCGGGGCTGGCAATCAGCCCCAGCATTTT
CDR3: CASSPSGGAGNQPQHF

size: NA
V: TRBV20-1
J: TRBJ2-1
D: TRBD2
DNA: TGCAGTGCCCTAAGACCTAGCGGACAAAATGAGCAGTTCTTC
CDR3: CSALRPSGQNEQFF

size: NA
V: TRBV29-1
J: TRBJ1-2
D: TRBD1
DNA: TGCAGCGTTGTGACAGGGGAGGTCGGCTATGGCTACACCTTC
CDR3: CSVVTGEVGYGYTF

size: NA
V: TRBV6-6
J: TRBJ2-7
D: NA
DNA: TGTGCCAGCAGTCAGGTCCAGGTTAGCTCCTACGAGCAGTACTTC
CDR3: CASSQVQVSSYEQYF

size: once
V: TRBV9
J: TRBJ2-5
D: TRBD1
DNA: TGTGCCAGCAACCCCGGAGACAGGGGGCAAGGAGAGACCCAGTACTTC
CDR3: CASNPGDRGQGETQYF

size: NA
V: TRBV10-3
J: TRBJ2-6
D: TRBD1
DNA: TGTGCCACAGCACCGGGACAGGGAGGAGCTGGGGCCAACGTCCTGACTTTC
CDR3: CATAPGQGGAGANVLTF

size: NA
V: TRBV7-3
J: TRBJ2-5
D: TRBD2
DNA: TGTGCCAGCAGCTTACGAGCTAGCGGGAGTAGACGGCCCCGGGAGACCCAGTACTTC
CDR3: CASSLRASGSRRPRETQYF

size: NA
V: TRBV2
J: TRBJ2-3
D: NA
DNA: TGTGCCACCGTGACGGGCAACACAGATACGCAGTATTTT
CDR3: CATVTGNTDTQYF

size: NA
V: TRBV10-3
J: TRBJ2-5
D: NA
DNA: TGTGCCATCAGTGACGGCGGCCAAGAGACCCAGTACTTC
CDR3: CAISDGGQETQYF

size: many
V: TRBV27
J: TRBJ2-3
D: TRBD1
DNA: TGTGCCAGCAGTTTGGACAGGTCGGGTACGCAGTATTTT
CDR3: CASSLDRSGTQYF

size: NA
V: TRBV29-1
J: TRBJ1-2
D: NA
DNA: TGCAGCGTTGTCTCTGCCGGGACCTACCCTAACTATGGCTACACCTTC
CDR3: CSVVSAGTYPNYGYTF

size: NA
V: TRBV10-3
J: TRBJ1-1
D: NA
DNA: TGTGCCATCGGTGGGATGGGGAAGCAGGGGAACACTGAAGCTTTCTTT
CDR3: CAIGGMGKQGNTEAFF

size: NA
V: TRBV3-1
J: TRBJ2-6
D: NA
DNA: TGTGCCAGCAGCCAAGGCGTTCCATACTCTGGGGCCAACGTCCTGACTTTC
CDR3: CASSQGVPYSGANVLTF

size: NA
V: TRBV7-2
J: TRBJ1-2
D: NA
DNA: TGTGCCAGCAGCTTAATGTTTTCAAAAGGCTATGGCTACACCTTC
CDR3: CASSLMFSKGYGYTF

size: NA
V: TRBV7-3
J: TRBJ1-3
D: NA
DNA: TGTGCCAGCAGCTTACTACGGACCGATAGCTCTGGAAACACCATATATTTT
CDR3: CASSLLRTDSSGNTIYF

size: NA
V: TRBV20-1
J: TRBJ2-7
D: NA
DNA: TGCAGTGCTAGAGGATTATCTGGCGAGCAGTACTTC
CDR3: CSARGLSGEQYF

size: NA
V: TRBV20-1
J: TRBJ1-2
D: NA
DNA: TGCAGTGCTAGAGTTGTCACAGAATATGGCTACACCTTC
CDR3: CSARVVTEYGYTF

size: few
V: TRBV6-5
J: TRBJ1-5
D: TRBD1
DNA: TGTGCCAGCAGCACCACAGGGGGTAGCAATCAGCCCCAGCATTTT
CDR3: CASSTTGGSNQPQHF

size: NA
V: TRBV5-1
J: TRBJ2-7
D: NA
DNA: TGCGCCAGCAGCCCAGCTGACAGCTCCTACGAGCAGTACTTC
CDR3: CASSPADSSYEQYF

size: NA
V: TRBV27
J: TRBJ2-7
D: TRBD2
DNA: TGTGCCAGCAGCCACAAGCGGGGGGGTGCCTACGAGCAGTACTTC
CDR3: CASSHKRGGAYEQYF

size: NA
V: TRBV29-1
J: TRBJ2-1
D: NA
DNA: TGCAGCGTTGACGGCGTGTTCCTAAATGAGCAGTCCTTC
CDR3: CSVDGVFLNEQSF

size: few
V: TRBV9
J: TRBJ2-3
D: TRBD2
DNA: TGTGCCAGCAGCCCCAGGACTAGCGCTACGCAGTATTTT
CDR3: CASSPRTSATQYF

size: NA
V: TRBV27
J: TRBJ2-6
D: TRBD2
DNA: TGTGCCAGCAGCCCCGGTACTAGCGGGAGAGACGTCCTGACTTTC
CDR3: CASSPGTSGRDVLTF

size: NA
V: TRBV6-1
J: TRBJ2-1
D: NA
DNA: TGTGCCAGCAGTGAAGCGCTTCACAATGAGCAGTTCTTC
CDR3: CASSEALHNEQFF